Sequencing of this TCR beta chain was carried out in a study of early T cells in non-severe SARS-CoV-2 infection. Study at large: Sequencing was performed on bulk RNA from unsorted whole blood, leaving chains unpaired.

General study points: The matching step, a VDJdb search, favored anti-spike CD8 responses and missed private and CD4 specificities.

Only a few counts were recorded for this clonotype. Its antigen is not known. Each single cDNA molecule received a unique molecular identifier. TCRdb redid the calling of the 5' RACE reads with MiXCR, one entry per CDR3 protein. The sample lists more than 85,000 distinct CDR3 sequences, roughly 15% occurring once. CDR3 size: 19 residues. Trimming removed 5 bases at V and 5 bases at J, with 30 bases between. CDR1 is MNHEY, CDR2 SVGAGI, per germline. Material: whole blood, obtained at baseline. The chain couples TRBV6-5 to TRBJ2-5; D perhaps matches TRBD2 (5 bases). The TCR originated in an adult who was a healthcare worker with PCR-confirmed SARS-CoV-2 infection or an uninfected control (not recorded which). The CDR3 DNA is TGTGCCAGCAGTAGATACCCCAGGATAACGGGGTCCGACGGGGAGACCCAGTACTTC. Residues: CASSRYPRITGSDGETQYF.